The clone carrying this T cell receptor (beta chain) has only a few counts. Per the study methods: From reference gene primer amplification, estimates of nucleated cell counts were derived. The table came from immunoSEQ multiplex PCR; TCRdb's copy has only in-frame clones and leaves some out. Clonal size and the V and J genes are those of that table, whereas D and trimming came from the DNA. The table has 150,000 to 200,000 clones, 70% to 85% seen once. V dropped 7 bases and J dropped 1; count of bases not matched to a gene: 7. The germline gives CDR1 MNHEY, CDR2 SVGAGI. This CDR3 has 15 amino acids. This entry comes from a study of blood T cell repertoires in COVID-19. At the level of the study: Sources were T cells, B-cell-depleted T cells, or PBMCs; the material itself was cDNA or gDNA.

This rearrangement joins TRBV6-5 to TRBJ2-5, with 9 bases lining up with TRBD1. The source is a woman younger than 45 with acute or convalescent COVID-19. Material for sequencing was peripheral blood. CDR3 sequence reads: CASTDGDRAQETQYF. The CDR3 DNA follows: TGTGCCAGCACCGACGGGGACAGGGCCCAAGAGACCCAGTACTTC.